A selection of T cell receptor beta chains follows, all from one sample in a study of cytomegalovirus exposure and HLA in healthy donors. Sequenced by immunoSEQ multiplex PCR; TCRdb stores in-frame clones only, minus some. The sample lists some 73,000 clones; about 87% were seen once. The sample taken for sequencing was PBMCs. All receptors come from a woman between 18 and 29 years old in good health and CMV-seropositive. Both conserved end residues are part of each CDR3. D genes are given only for firm matches. Where a row states a size, it is once, few, many or the class of an expanded clone; other rows omit it.

V	D	size	J	CDR3	DNA
TRBV11-2	.	.	TRBJ2-7	CASSPNREQYF	TGTGCCAGCAGCCCCAACCGGGAGCAGTACTTC
TRBV6-1	TRBD1	.	TRBJ2-5	CASILGQGRETQYF	TGTGCCAGCATCCTAGGACAGGGTCGAGAGACCCAGTACTTC
TRBV5-6	.	.	TRBJ2-7	CASSPAASPAKYEQYF	TGTGCCAGCAGCCCAGCGGCCTCTCCAGCCAAGTACGAGCAGTACTTC
TRBV6-5	TRBD1	.	TRBJ1-3	CASSYDLGQAGNTIYF	TGTGCCAGCAGTTACGATTTAGGACAGGCTGGAAACACCATATATTTT
TRBV5-6	.	once	TRBJ1-1	CASSLSAGNTEAFF	TGTGCCAGCAGCTTGTCCGCAGGGAACACTGAAGCTTTCTTT
TRBV5-6	.	.	TRBJ2-1	CASSLGPTDWNEQFF	TGTGCCAGCAGCTTAGGACCGACGGACTGGAATGAGCAGTTCTTC
TRBV28	TRBD1	.	TRBJ2-1	CASSLWRQGNDEQFF	TGTGCCAGCAGTTTATGGAGACAGGGGAACGATGAGCAGTTCTTC
TRBV19	TRBD1	.	TRBJ2-1	CASSIAGQVSAPGQFF	TGTGCCAGTAGTATCGCCGGACAGGTCTCAGCCCCAGGGCAGTTCTTC
TRBV15	.	.	TRBJ1-5	CATSRGTENQPQHF	TGTGCCACCAGCAGAGGGACAGAGAATCAGCCCCAGCATTTT
TRBV19	.	.	TRBJ1-2	CASLNPGLGEGNYGYTF	TGTGCCAGTTTAAACCCGGGCCTGGGAGAAGGGAACTATGGCTACACCTTC
TRBV9	TRBD1	.	TRBJ1-2	CASSVLGQGGYGYTF	TGTGCCAGCAGCGTGCTTGGACAGGGTGGCTATGGCTACACCTTC
TRBV29-1	TRBD1	.	TRBJ1-2	CSVESGTGNYGYTF	TGCAGCGTTGAAAGTGGGACAGGGAACTATGGCTACACCTTC
TRBV9	.	.	TRBJ2-7	CASSGGPSYEQYF	TGTGCCAGCAGCGGGGGGCCGTCCTACGAGCAGTACTTC
TRBV5-1	.	.	TRBJ2-7	CASSLGASVSYEQYF	TGCGCCAGCAGCTTGGGGGCTAGCGTAAGCTACGAGCAGTACTTC
TRBV30	TRBD2	.	TRBJ2-1	CAWTAGYNEQFF	TGTGCCTGGACAGCGGGGTACAATGAGCAGTTCTTC
TRBV2	.	.	TRBJ1-5	CASSEQGVGNQPQHF	TGTGCCAGCAGTGAACAGGGTGTTGGCAATCAGCCCCAGCATTTT
TRBV30	.	.	TRBJ1-2	CAWRLAGAANYGYTF	TGTGCCTGGAGGCTAGCAGGGGCCGCTAACTATGGCTACACCTTC
TRBV5-5	.	.	TRBJ2-7	CASSIKSQGTYEQYF	TGTGCCAGCAGCATCAAATCACAGGGTACCTACGAGCAGTACTTC
TRBV19	.	.	TRBJ2-2	CASSIPGLNTGELFF	TGTGCCAGTAGTATACCCGGACTCAACACCGGGGAGCTGTTTTTT
TRBV30	TRBD1	.	TRBJ1-1	CAWDRGDTEAFF	TGTGCCTGGGACAGGGGTGACACTGAAGCTTTCTTT
TRBV14	TRBD2	once	TRBJ2-7	CASSQTGLREGEQYF	TGTGCCAGCAGCCAAACCGGGCTGCGGGAGGGCGAGCAGTACTTC
TRBV7-8	.	.	TRBJ2-5	CASSLDLGGPRETQYF	TGTGCCAGCAGCTTAGATCTGGGGGGACCAAGAGAGACCCAGTACTTC
TRBV11-2	.	.	TRBJ2-4	CASSLTWGVKNIQYF	TGTGCCAGCAGCCTAACTTGGGGGGTCAAAAACATTCAGTACTTC
TRBV4-2	.	.	TRBJ2-1	CASSQEVGLSYNEQFF	TGTGCCAGCAGCCAAGAAGTGGGGCTATCCTACAATGAGCAGTTCTTC
TRBV27	.	.	TRBJ2-3	CASSLSPGNRLDTQYF	TGTGCCAGCAGTTTATCGCCCGGGAACCGCCTCGATACGCAGTATTTT
TRBV18	.	.	TRBJ1-1	CASSLGGRNTEAFF	TGTGCCAGCTCCCTCGGGGGGCGGAACACTGAAGCTTTCTTT
TRBV28	TRBD1	once	TRBJ1-1	CASSSPTGEGTEAFF	TGTGCCAGCAGTTCCCCGACAGGGGAAGGTACTGAAGCTTTCTTT
TRBV9	.	.	TRBJ2-4	CASSVGLAKNIQYF	TGTGCCAGCAGCGTAGGACTAGCCAAAAACATTCAGTACTTC
TRBV5-1	TRBD2	.	TRBJ2-1	CASSRSGVDNEQFF	TGCGCCAGCAGCAGGAGCGGGGTGGACAATGAGCAGTTCTTC
TRBV30	.	.	TRBJ2-2	CAWSYARTNTGELFF	TGTGCCTGGAGTTATGCCAGAACGAACACCGGGGAGCTGTTTTTT
TRBV28	TRBD1	.	TRBJ1-2	CASRSRQGQIFYGYTF	TGTGCCAGCAGGAGCCGCCAGGGACAGATTTTCTATGGCTACACCTTC
TRBV19	.	.	TRBJ2-6	CASSRVAGANVLTF	TGTGCCAGTAGCAGGGTTGCTGGGGCCAACGTCCTGACTTTC
TRBV28	TRBD1	.	TRBJ1-5	CASSRDRGWGNQPQHF	TGTGCCAGCAGCCGTGACAGGGGTTGGGGCAATCAGCCCCAGCATTTT
TRBV19	TRBD1	.	TRBJ1-3	CASTVGQGAGNTIYF	TGTGCCAGTACCGTCGGACAGGGGGCAGGAAACACCATATATTTT
TRBV4-3	.	once	TRBJ2-7	CASSRRWTESYEQYF	TGCGCCAGCAGCCGCCGTTGGACAGAGTCCTACGAGCAGTACTTC
TRBV2	.	.	TRBJ1-5	CASTAGFNQPQHF	TGTGCCAGCACGGCAGGATTCAATCAGCCCCAGCATTTT
TRBV18	TRBD1	.	TRBJ2-3	CASSPSGGADTQYF	TGTGCCAGCTCACCATCAGGGGGTGCAGATACGCAGTATTTT
TRBV30	.	.	TRBJ2-5	CAWRRRDRREETQYF	TGTGCCTGGAGGAGACGAGACAGGCGAGAAGAGACCCAGTACTTC
TRBV7-9	.	few	TRBJ2-7	CASSLGSGLRHEQYF	TGTGCCAGCAGCTTAGGGTCAGGGTTACGCCACGAGCAGTACTTC
TRBV28	.	.	TRBJ1-2	CASSSPGAAMNYGYTF	TGTGCCAGCAGTTCCCCAGGGGCGGCTATGAACTATGGCTACACCTTC
TRBV27	.	.	TRBJ1-1	CASSFTLNTEAFF	TGTGCCAGCAGTTTTACACTGAACACTGAAGCTTTCTTT
TRBV28	TRBD2	.	TRBJ2-1	CASSFPSTSGSTYNEQFF	TGTGCCAGCAGTTTCCCCAGTACTAGCGGGAGTACCTACAATGAGCAGTTCTTC
TRBV6-6	.	.	TRBJ1-1	CASGGKGNTEAFF	TGTGCCTCCGGGGGGAAAGGGAACACTGAAGCTTTCTTT
TRBV10-1	.	.	TRBJ1-6	CASSEAYSAPLHF	TGCGCCAGCAGTGAGGCTTATAGTGCACCCCTCCACTTT
TRBV12-5	.	.	TRBJ1-2	CASGLRGAYGYTF	TGTGCTAGTGGTTTGCGGGGGGCCTATGGCTACACCTTC
TRBV7-3	.	.	TRBJ2-6	CASSPPARESGANVLTF	TGTGCCAGCAGCCCCCCGGCCCGGGAATCTGGGGCCAACGTCCTGACTTTC